One T cell receptor beta chain is described in this entry. What it binds is unknown. No glioblastoma patient carried an isocitrate dehydrogenase mutation. PBMC sampling occurred before vaccination, two weeks after the third dose, and at progression. Input was approximately 2 ug genomic DNA, or all available if less. TCRdb's table, derived via immunoSEQ multiplex PCR, lists solely in-frame clones and lacks some. This table has just over 95,000 clones, about 80% appearing once. The data derive from a study of glioma-infiltrating T cells after dendritic cell vaccination. The germline V gene has CDR1 SGHRS and CDR2 YFSETQ. The CDR3 extends over 14 amino acids. The J segment lost 2 bases and the V segment lost 2 bases, leaving 3 bases of the junction unmatched. Study-wide points: The cohort had few patients with full blood and tumor sets.

The specimen was blood, collected before dendritic cell vaccination. This chain uses TRBV5-1 with TRBJ1-1, with 7 positions matching TRBD1. This TCR came from a human donor with glioblastoma. The CDR3 protein is CASSLTGDNTEAFF. The CDR3 region has the DNA TGCGCCAGCAGCTTAACAGGGGACAACACTGAAGCTTTCTTT.